This T cell receptor (beta chain) is from a study of blood T cells in healthy people across ages. Per the germline V gene, CDR1 is KGHDR and CDR2 is SFDVKD. The CDR3 covers 16 residues. Study results and caveats: It was the long-lived donors that had more naive CD4+ cells and higher diversity than aged donors.

Together with a sample-barcoded 5' primer, a J-beta primer mix was included in a second PCR lasting 7 to 11 cycles. TCRdb ran MiXCR on the 5' RACE reads and lists one entry per CDR3 protein. The sample consists of about 680,000 distinct CDR3 sequences, around 48% of them appearing once. This clonotype was detected a few times. Its antigen is not known. V and J are TRBV24-1 and TRBJ2-7; TRBD1 matches 11 bases. The closer fit of TRBJ2-5 to the DNA end suggests the J call may be wrong. The receptor was isolated from a woman in her sixties in good health. Material for sequencing was blood. The chain's CDR3 is CATSDSDRGRDETQYF. In nucleotides, the CDR3 is TGTGCCACCAGTGACTCGGACAGGGGGCGCGATGAGACCCAGTACTTC.